This T cell receptor (beta chain) was captured in a study of T cells in Graves' hyperthyroidism and ophthalmopathy. General observations from the study: Ophthalmopathy was separated from stable hyperthyroidism by a 13 V-J model.

Uncontrolled infection, other autoimmune disease, pregnancy or lactation barred patients from enrollment. The PBMCs were taken from around 9.1 ml of fresh peripheral blood. Germline CDR1 is MNHEY and CDR2 is SVGEGT. The CDR3 totals 14 residues. The trim removed 6 bases at V and 2 bases at J, leaving 5 bases unmatched. Amplification targeted TCR beta CDR3 regions from RNA transcripts. Researchers ran a first-round RT-PCR on the TCR CDR3 using the HTBI primer set. MiXCR, applied by TCRdb to the multiplex PCR reads, yields one record per CDR3 protein. The table lists approximately 690,000 distinct CDR3 sequences, 14% of them singletons, with approximately 13% in the top ten. This clonotype has a handful of counts. The antigen is unknown.

The rearrangement uses TRBV6-2 or TRBV6-3 and TRBJ2-3; TRBD2 matches at 7 bases. This receptor was identified in a woman in her fifties or sixties with Graves' ophthalmopathy. Sequenced material: blood. The CDR3 DNA reads TGTGCCAGCAGGTCTAGCGGCAACACAGATACGCAGTATTTT. Protein sequence: CASRSSGNTDTQYF.